Sequencing of this TCR beta chain was carried out in a study of blood T cell repertoires in COVID-19. Overall study: Samples taken during acute and convalescent COVID-19 were collected in the United States, Italy and Spain. PBMCs, B-cell-depleted T cells, or T cells provided the cDNA or gDNA that made up the material.

Measured with immunoSEQ multiplex PCR; TCRdb has only the in-frame clones, and not every one. The data show fewer than 100,000 clones, with 86% seen just once and roughly 18% held by the top ten. Germline loops: CDR1 WSHSY, CDR2 SAAADI. The CDR3 sequence is 13 residues long. With V trimmed by 5 bases and J by 7 bases, 2 bases remained unmatched. The source material was peripheral blood. This TCR was sampled from an elderly man in a cohort sampled during active COVID-19. The V call is TRBV10-2, the J call TRBJ1-6; TRBD1 agrees at 7 bases. The CDR3 DNA sequence: TGCGCCAGCAGTCTGGACAGGAATTCACCCCTCCACTTT. Its protein is CASSLDRNSPLHF.